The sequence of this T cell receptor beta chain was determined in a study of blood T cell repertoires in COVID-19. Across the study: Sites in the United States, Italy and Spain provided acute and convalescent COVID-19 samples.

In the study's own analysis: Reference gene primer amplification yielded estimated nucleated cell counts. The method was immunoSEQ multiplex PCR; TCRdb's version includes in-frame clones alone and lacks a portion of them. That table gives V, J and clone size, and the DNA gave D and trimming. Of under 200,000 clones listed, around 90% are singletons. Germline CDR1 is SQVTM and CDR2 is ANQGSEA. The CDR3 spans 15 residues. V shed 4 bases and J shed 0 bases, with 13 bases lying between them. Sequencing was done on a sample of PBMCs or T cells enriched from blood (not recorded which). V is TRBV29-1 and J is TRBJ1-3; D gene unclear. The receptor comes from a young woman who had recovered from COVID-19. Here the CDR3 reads CSVGYMPFSGNTIYF. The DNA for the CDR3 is TGCAGCGTTGGATACATGCCTTTCTCTGGAAACACCATATATTTT.